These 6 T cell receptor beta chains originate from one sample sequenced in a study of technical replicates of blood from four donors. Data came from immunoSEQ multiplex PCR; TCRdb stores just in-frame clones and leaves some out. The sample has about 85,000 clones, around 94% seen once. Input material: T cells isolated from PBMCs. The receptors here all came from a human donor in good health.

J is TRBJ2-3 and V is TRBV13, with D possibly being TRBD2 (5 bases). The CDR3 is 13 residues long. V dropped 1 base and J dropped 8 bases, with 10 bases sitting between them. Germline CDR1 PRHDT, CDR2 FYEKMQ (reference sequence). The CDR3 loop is CASSLEEVGTQYF. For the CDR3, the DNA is TGTGCCAGCAGCTTAGAGGAGGTTGGTACGCAGTATTTT.

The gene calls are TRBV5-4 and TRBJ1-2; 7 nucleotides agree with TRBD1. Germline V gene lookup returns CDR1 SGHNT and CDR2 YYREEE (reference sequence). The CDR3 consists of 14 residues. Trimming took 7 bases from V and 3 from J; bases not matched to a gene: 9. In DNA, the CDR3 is TGTGCCAGCGGATACAGGGGCCGCTACTATGGCTACACCTTC. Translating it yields CASGYRGRYYGYTF. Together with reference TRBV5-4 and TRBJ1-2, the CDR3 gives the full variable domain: ETGVTQSPTHLIKTRGQQVTLRCSSQSGHNTVSWYQQALGQGPQFIFQYYREEENGRGNFPPRFSGLQFPNYSSELNVNALELDDSALYLCASGYRGRYYGYTFGSGTRLTVV.

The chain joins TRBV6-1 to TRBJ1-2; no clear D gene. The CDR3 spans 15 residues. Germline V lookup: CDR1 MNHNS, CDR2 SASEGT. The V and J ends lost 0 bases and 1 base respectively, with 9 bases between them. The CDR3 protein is CASSEAWTRNYGYTF. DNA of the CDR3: TGTGCCAGCAGTGAAGCGTGGACTCGTAACTATGGCTACACCTTC.

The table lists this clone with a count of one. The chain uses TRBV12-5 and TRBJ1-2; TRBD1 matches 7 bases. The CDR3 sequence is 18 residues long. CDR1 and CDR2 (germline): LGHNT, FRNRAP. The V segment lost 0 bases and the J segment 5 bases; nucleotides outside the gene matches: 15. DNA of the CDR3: TGTGCTAGTGGTTTGGTAGTGGACAGGCGGTTCGGTATATATGGCTACACCTTC. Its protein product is CASGLVVDRRFGIYGYTF.

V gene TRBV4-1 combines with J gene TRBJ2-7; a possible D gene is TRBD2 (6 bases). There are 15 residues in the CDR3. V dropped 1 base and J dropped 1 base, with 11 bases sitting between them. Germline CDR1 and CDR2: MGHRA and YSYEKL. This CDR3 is CASSQAREPSYEQYF. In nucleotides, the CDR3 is TGCGCCAGCAGCCAAGCCCGGGAGCCATCCTACGAGCAGTACTTC.

The CDR3 is CASSYSKTGSYEQYF. In DNA form, the CDR3 reads TGTGCCAGCAGTTACTCGAAGACAGGTTCCTACGAGCAGTACTTC. The chain joins TRBV6-5 to TRBJ2-7; tentative D call: TRBD1 (6 bases). The CDR3 runs 15 residues. Germline CDR1 MNHEY, CDR2 SVGAGI. V shed 0 bases and J shed 1 base, with 10 bases lying between them.